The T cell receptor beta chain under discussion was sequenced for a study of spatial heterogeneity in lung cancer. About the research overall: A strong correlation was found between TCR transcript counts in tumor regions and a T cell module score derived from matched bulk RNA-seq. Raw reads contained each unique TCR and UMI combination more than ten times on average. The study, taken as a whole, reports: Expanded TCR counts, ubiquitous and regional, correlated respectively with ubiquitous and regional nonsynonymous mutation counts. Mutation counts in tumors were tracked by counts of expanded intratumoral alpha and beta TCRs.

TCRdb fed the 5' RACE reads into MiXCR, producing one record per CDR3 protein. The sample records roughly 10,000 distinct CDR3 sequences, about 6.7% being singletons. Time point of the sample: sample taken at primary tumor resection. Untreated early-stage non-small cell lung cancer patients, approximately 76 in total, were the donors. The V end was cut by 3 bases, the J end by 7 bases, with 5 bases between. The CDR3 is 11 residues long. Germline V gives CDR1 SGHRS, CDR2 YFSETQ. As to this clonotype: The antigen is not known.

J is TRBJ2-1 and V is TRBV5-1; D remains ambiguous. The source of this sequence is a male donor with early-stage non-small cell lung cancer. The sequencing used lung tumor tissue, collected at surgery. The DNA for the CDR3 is TGCGCCAGCAGCTATACGAATGAGCAGTTCTTC. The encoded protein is CASSYTNEQFF. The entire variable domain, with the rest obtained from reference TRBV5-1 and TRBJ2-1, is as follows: KAGVTQTPRYLIKTRGQQVTLSCSPISGHRSVSWYQQTPGQGLQFLFEYFSETQRNKGNFPGRFSGRQFSNSRSEMNVSTLELGDSALYLCASSYTNEQFFGPGTRLTVL.